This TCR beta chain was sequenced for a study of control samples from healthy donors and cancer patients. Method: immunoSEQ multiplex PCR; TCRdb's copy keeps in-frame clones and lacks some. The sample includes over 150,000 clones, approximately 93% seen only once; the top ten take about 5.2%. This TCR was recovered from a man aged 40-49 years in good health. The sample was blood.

The CDR3 spells CASSQGGPGNTIYF. CDR3 nucleotide sequence: TGTGCCAGCAGTCAAGGGGGACCTGGAAACACCATATATTTT. This chain uses TRBV11-2 with TRBJ1-3; D is perhaps TRBD1 (6 bases). This CDR3 spans 14 amino acids. V shed 6 bases and J shed 2 bases, with 11 bases lying between them. CDR1 SGHAT and CDR2 FQNNGV come from the germline V gene.